This T cell receptor beta chain stems from a study of cytomegalovirus exposure and HLA in healthy donors. The PCR had 60 Vbeta and 13 Jbeta primers. Libraries were prepared by immunoSEQ multiplex PCR; TCRdb keeps only in-frame clonotypes and omits some of them. The data hold tens of thousands of clones, with 79% observed a single time. Concerning this clone: Antigen unknown.

The CDR3 is 15 residues long. Study-level results: The authors later linked a missense DCLRE1C variant to TCR beta V- and J-gene trimming.

This rearrangement joins TRBV21-1 to TRBJ2-3; the table's D call, TRBD2, has no DNA check behind it. TRBV21-1 is noted as a pseudogene. Sequences were obtained from PBMCs. This receptor was obtained from a woman between 35 and 50 years old in good health and CMV-seropositive. The CDR3 is CASSPRRGSEDTQYF. In DNA, the CDR3 is TGTGCCAGCAGTCCTAGGCGGGGGTCGGAGGATACGCAGTATTTT.